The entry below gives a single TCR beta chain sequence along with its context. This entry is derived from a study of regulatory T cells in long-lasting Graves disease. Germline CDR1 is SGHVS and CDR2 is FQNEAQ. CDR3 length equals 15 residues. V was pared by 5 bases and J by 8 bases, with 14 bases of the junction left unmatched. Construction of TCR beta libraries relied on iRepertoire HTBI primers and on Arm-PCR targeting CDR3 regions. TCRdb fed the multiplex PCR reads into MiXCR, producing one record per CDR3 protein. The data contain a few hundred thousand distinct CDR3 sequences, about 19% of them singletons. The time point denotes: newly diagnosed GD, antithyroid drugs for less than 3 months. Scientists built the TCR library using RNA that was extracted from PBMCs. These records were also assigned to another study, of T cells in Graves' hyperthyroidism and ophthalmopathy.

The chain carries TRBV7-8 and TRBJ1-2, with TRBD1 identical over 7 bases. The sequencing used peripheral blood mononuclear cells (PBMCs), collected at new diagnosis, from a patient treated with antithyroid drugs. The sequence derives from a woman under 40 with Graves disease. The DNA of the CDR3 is TGTGCCAGCAGCCCCCCGCGACAGGGTGAGAACGGCTACACCTTC. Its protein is CASSPPRQGENGYTF.